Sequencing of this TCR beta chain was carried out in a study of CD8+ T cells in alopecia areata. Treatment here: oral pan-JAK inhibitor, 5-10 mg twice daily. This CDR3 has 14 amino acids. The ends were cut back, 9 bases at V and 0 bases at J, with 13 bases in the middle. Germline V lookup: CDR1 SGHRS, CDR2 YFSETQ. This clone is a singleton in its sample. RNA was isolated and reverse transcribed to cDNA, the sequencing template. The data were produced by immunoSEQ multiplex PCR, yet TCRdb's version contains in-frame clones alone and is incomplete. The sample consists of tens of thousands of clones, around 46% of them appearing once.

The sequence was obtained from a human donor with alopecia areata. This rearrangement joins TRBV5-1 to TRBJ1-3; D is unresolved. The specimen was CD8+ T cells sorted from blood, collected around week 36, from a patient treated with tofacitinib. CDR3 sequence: CAKPQRTSGNTIYF. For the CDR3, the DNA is TGCGCCAAACCGCAACGTACCTCTGGAAACACCATATATTTT.